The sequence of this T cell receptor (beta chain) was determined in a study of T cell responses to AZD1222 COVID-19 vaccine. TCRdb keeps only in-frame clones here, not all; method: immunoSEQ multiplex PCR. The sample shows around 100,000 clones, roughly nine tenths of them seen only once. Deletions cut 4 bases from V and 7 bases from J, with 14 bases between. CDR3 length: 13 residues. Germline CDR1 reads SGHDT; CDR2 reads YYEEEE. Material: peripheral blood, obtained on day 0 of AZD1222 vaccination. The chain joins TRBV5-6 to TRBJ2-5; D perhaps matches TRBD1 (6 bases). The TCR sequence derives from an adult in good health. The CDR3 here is CASSIGQSGTQYF. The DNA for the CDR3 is TGTGCCAGCAGCATAGGACAGAGCGGGACCCAGTACTTC.